Listed here are 11 T cell receptor beta chains from one sample, sequenced in a study of blood T cell repertoires in COVID-19. This table comes from immunoSEQ multiplex PCR, and its TCRdb copy is limited to in-frame clones, with some not included. This table holds 55,000 to 75,000 clones, roughly 84% found once. The source material was peripheral blood. These TCRs come from a man older than 75 with COVID-19, enrolled during active disease.

This clone turned up a few times. The rearrangement uses TRBV3-1 (or the pseudogene TRBV3-2) and TRBJ2-1; TRBD1 matches at 10 bases. V was clipped by 5 bases and J by 5 bases; unmatched bases: 6. CDR3 length: 15 amino acids. Germline V lookup: CDR1 LGHDT, CDR2 YNNKEL (reference sequence). CDR3 sequence: CASSSPGTGDNEQFF. The DNA of the CDR3 is TGTGCCAGCAGCTCACCCGGGACAGGGGACAATGAGCAGTTCTTC.

This clone has just a few counts. V and J are TRBV6-5 and TRBJ1-1, with D unclear. This CDR3 is 13 amino acids long. V lost 7 bases and J lost 1, with 10 bases in between. Germline-derived CDR1 and CDR2 are MNHEY and SVGAGI. The CDR3 here is CASTRGRNTEAFF. In nucleotides, the CDR3 is TGTGCCAGCACCCGGGGTCGGAACACTGAAGCTTTCTTT.

The J gene is TRBJ1-6, the V gene TRBV12-2; the table names TRBD1, a call not compared with the DNA. TRBV12-2 is reported as a pseudogene. CDR3 length: 22 residues. The CDR3 is CASRTFQHPIGGSGGSNSPLHF. CDR3 in DNA: TGTGCAAGTCGCACCTTCCAACACCCGATAGGGGGGTCAGGGGGAAGTAATTCACCCCTCCACTTT.

On this clone itself: At one end, the junction sequence differs from germline, possibly due to a read error. The rearrangement links TRBV5-4 to TRBJ1-1, with 7 bases aligning to TRBD1. Germline V gene data show CDR1 as SGHNT and CDR2 as YYREEE (reference sequence). CDR3 length: 13 amino acids. The CDR3 loop is CAGSLDRHTEAFF. The DNA of the CDR3 is TGTGCCGGCAGCTTGGACAGGCACACTGAAGCTTTCTTT.

This clone turned up a few times. V usage is TRBV19 and J usage is TRBJ2-1; the match to TRBD2 covers 14 bases. Germline V lookup: CDR1 LNHDA, CDR2 SQIVND (reference sequence). V lost 6 bases to trimming and J lost 6 bases; unmatched junction nucleotides: 4. The CDR3 spans 15 residues. In DNA form, the CDR3 reads TGTGCCAGTAGGGGGACTAGCGGGAGTCGCAATGAGCAGTTCTTC. Amino acids: CASRGTSGSRNEQFF.

The chain joins TRBV7-9 to TRBJ2-1, with TRBD2 matching 8 bases. The ends lost 1 base at V and 4 bases at J; junction bases unmatched: 0. This CDR3 comprises 14 residues. Germline V gene lookup returns CDR1 SEHNR and CDR2 FQNEAQ (reference sequence). CDR3 region: CASSLGGGYNEQFF. The CDR3, as DNA: TGTGCCAGCAGCTTAGGCGGGGGGTACAATGAGCAGTTCTTC.

This chain joins TRBV6-2 or TRBV6-3 and TRBJ2-6; weak D call: TRBD1 (6 bases). The CDR3 has 15 amino acids. V lost 5 bases and J 3 bases, leaving 11 bases between the germline ends. Germline CDR1 and CDR2: MNHEY and SVGEGT. This CDR3 is CASSDPGVGANVLTF. In nucleotides, the CDR3 is TGTGCCAGCAGTGACCCAGGGGTTGGGGCCAACGTCCTGACTTTC.

The gene calls are TRBV13 and TRBJ1-1, with TRBD1 identical over 9 bases. V trimming: 7 bases; J trimming: 1 base; junction bases outside the gene matches: 7. Germline assignment: CDR1 PRHDT and CDR2 FYEKMQ (reference sequence). This CDR3 spans 15 amino acids. The CDR3 coding sequence is TGTGCCAGCACCTTTGGGACAGGGCGGAACACTGAAGCTTTCTTT. Translating gives CASTFGTGRNTEAFF.

This chain joins TRBV5-4 and TRBJ1-6; 8 bases line up with TRBD1. Germline V gene lookup returns CDR1 SGHNT and CDR2 YYREEE (reference sequence). This CDR3 is 16 amino acids long. V shed 3 bases and J 14 bases; nucleotides not matched to a gene: 16. CDR3 in amino acids: CASSSLPGGQGSALHF. The CDR3 DNA is TGTGCCAGCAGCTCCCTCCCCGGAGGACAGGGATCAGCCCTCCACTTT.

This clone was picked up one time. J is TRBJ2-3 and V is TRBV30; the D is unclear. This CDR3 region has 12 residues. The germline V gene encodes CDR1 GTSNPN and CDR2 SVGIG (reference sequence). The V gene lost 4 bases and the J gene lost 0 bases, with 5 bases spanning the gap. This CDR3 is CAWTESTDTQYF. The CDR3 region has the DNA TGTGCCTGGACCGAGAGCACAGATACGCAGTATTTT.

This rearrangement joins TRBV7-2 to TRBJ1-2, with D hard to call. CDR1 is SGHTA and CDR2 is FQGNSA in the germline V gene. The CDR3 has 11 residues. Trimming stripped 5 bases from V and 6 bases from J, with 7 bases between. In DNA form, the CDR3 reads TGTGCCAGCAGCCCCGTCCATGGCTACACCTTC. This codes for CASSPVHGYTF.